The TCR beta chain described here comes from a study of OX40 agonist ivuxolimab in advanced cancers. In the study overall: One hepatocellular carcinoma and two cutaneous melanoma patients partially responded.

Researchers took blood at baseline, on cycle 4 day 1, and on cycle 7 day 1. Note on this clone: No antigen is known for it.

General study results and limits: Among the lowest levels of clonal expansion were found in partial responders at 0.1-3.0 mg/kg.

V lost 6 bases to trimming and J lost 3 bases; unmatched junction nucleotides: 8. Germline CDR1 and CDR2: ENHRY and SYGVKD. CDR3 length: 15 residues. Repertoires were generated with immunoSEQ multiplex PCR, while TCRdb's copy carries only in-frame clones and drops some. The sample includes tens of thousands of clones, roughly 88% of them seen just once. This sample comprised CD4+ or CD8+ T cells sorted from blood, obtained in a trial of the OX40 agonist ivuxolimab. The TCR originated in an adult with an advanced solid tumor such as melanoma, head and neck, liver or kidney cancer. The chain carries TRBV10-3 and TRBJ2-5; 9 positions match TRBD1. For the CDR3, the DNA is TGTGCCATCAGCGAAGGGACAGGGAAGGAAGAGACCCAGTACTTC. As protein: CAISEGTGKEETQYF.